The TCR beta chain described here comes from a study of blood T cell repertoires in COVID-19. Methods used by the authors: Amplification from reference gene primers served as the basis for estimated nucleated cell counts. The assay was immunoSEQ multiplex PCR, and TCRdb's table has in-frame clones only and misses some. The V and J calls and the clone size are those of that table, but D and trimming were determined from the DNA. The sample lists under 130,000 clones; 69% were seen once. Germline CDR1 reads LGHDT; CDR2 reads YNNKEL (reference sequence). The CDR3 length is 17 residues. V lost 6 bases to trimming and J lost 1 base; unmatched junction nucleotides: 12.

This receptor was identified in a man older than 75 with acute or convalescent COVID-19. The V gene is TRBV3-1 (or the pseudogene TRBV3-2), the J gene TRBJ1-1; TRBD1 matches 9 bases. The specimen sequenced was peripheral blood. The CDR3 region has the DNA TGTGCCAGCAGACCTAGGACAGGGGAGGTGAAGAACACTGAAGCTTTCTTT. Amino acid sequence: CASRPRTGEVKNTEAFF.